The sequence of this T cell receptor beta chain was determined in a study of Tregs in tolerant kidney transplant recipients. Across the whole study: Sorting of CD4+CD25+CD127- cells followed approximately three-day belatacept mixed lymphocyte reactions, sometimes with roughly five-day graft donor restimulation.

V shed 0 bases and J shed 6 bases, with 4 bases lying between them. The CDR3 sequence is 12 residues long. CDR1 SGHNT and CDR2 YENEEA come from the germline V gene. Regarding the study as a whole: The most relevant donor-specific Treg TCRbeta repertoire apparently came from expansion with activated donor B cells. Biological reproducibility was not directly addressed, but technical replication error appeared minimal.

Only in-frame clones appear in the TCRdb table, and some are missing; sequencing was by immunoSEQ multiplex PCR. The table includes around 30,000 clones, under 90% detected once. On this clone itself: Its antigen is still unknown.

The chain links TRBV11-3 to TRBJ2-3, with D uncertain. The sequencing sample was made of Tregs from blood cultured with allogeneic cells. The receptor was derived from a human donor in good health. Written as DNA, the CDR3 is TGTGCCAGCAGCTTAGAGGGTGATACGCAGTATTTT. Amino acid sequence: CASSLEGDTQYF.